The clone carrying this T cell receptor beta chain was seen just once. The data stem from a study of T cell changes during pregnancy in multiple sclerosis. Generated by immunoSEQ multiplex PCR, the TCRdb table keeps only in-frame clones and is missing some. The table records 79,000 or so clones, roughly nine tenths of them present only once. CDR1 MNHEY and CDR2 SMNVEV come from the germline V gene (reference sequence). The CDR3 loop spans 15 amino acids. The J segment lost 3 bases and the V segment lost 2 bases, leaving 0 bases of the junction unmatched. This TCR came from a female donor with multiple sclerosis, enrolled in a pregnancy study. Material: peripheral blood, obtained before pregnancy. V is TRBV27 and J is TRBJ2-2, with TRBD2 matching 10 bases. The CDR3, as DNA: TGTGCCAGCAGTTTACTAGCGGGAGACACCGGGGAGCTGTTTTTT. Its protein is CASSLLAGDTGELFF.